The 4 T cell receptor beta chains listed next were all sequenced from one sample in a study of high-grade serous ovarian cancer treatment subgroups. Tumor tissue was taken before any definitive surgery or chemotherapy was given. The assay was immunoSEQ multiplex PCR, and TCRdb's table has in-frame clones only and misses some. Of about 1,900 clones listed, approximately 85% are singletons. The sequencing input was tumor tissue. These receptors came from a human donor with high-grade serous ovarian cancer.

The chain carries TRBV7-3 and TRBJ2-1; 9 bases match TRBD2. This CDR3 contains 17 residues. Unmatched junction bases numbered 4, after V lost 1 base and J lost 0 bases. CDR1 is SGHTA, CDR2 FQGTGA, per germline. This CDR3 reads CASSLNPSGASYNEQFF. The CDR3 DNA follows: TGTGCCAGCAGCTTAAACCCTAGCGGGGCCTCCTACAATGAGCAGTTCTTC.

This clone was recorded once. The chain has TRBV5-8 and TRBJ1-3; a possible D gene is TRBD1 (5 bases). Germline V lookup: CDR1 SGHTS, CDR2 YDEGEE. The length of the CDR3 is 15 residues. Trimming took 4 bases from V and 0 from J, leaving 11 bases between them. CDR3 loop: CASSTRGTSGNTIYF. DNA for the CDR3: TGTGCCAGCAGCACACGGGGGACCTCTGGAAACACCATATATTTT.

This clone was seen once. At one end the junction does not follow the germline gene, possibly because of a read error. The chain employs TRBV7-7 and TRBJ2-7; 8 bases are a match to TRBD2. Germline loops: CDR1 SSHAT, CDR2 FNYEAQ (reference sequence). This CDR3 has 14 amino acids. Here the CDR3 DNA reads TGTGCTAGCAGCTCTCGGACTAGCAGCTACGAGCAGTACTTC. Its translation is CASSSRTSSYEQYF.

This clone was observed a few times. The CDR3 is CASSLARLSNQPQHF. For the CDR3, the DNA is TGTGCCAGCAGCTTGGCTCGGCTTAGCAATCAGCCCCAGCATTTT. The genes are TRBV5-6 and TRBJ1-5; D ambiguous. The CDR3 totals 15 residues. The germline CDR1 and CDR2 sequences are SGHDT and YYEEEE. Trimming shortened V by 0 bases and J by 0 bases, and 7 bases separated the two germline ends.